This T cell receptor beta chain derives from a study of cytotoxic CD8 clonotypes in ibrutinib-treated CLL. Study summary: Patients: roughly ten relapsed/refractory, approximately 14 treatment-naive, 17 IGHV unmutated.

This clone appeared a single time. This table comes from immunoSEQ multiplex PCR, and its TCRdb copy is limited to in-frame clones, with some not included. The data contain more than 85,000 clones, 75% to 80% of them singletons. The TCR sequence derives from a human donor with chronic lymphocytic leukemia. The sequenced sample was PBMCs, obtained after 24 months of ibrutinib treatment.

CDR3 residues: CACATGTEAFF. CDR3 DNA sequence: TGTGCCTGTGCGACGGGGACTGAAGCTTTCTTT. The chain recombines TRBV30 with TRBJ1-1; D is uncertain. The CDR3 contains 11 residues. CDR1 is GTSNPN, CDR2 SVGIG, per germline (reference sequence). V dropped 6 bases and J dropped 5 bases, with 10 bases sitting between them.